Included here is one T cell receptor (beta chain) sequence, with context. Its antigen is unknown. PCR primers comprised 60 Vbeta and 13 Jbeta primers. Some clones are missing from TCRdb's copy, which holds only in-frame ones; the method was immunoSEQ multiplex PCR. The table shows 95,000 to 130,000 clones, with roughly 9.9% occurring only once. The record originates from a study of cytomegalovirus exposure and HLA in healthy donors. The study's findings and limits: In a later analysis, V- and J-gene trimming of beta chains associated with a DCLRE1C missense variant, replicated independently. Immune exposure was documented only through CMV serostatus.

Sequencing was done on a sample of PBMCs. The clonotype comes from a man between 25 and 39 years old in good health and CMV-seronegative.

CDR3 bases: TGTGCCAGCAGTTTGACAGGGGTTAGGCAGCCCCAGCATTTT. It translates to CASSLTGVRQPQHF. The rearrangement uses TRBV27 and TRBJ1-5, with 8 nucleotides matching TRBD1. CDR1 and CDR2 (germline): MNHEY, SMNVEV (reference sequence). The CDR3 sequence is 14 residues long. Trimming removed 3 bases from V and 7 bases from J; junction bases left unmatched: 5.